This T cell receptor (beta chain) stems from a study of blood T cell repertoires in COVID-19. Germline V CDR1 and CDR2: KGHDR, SFDVKD. Trimming removed 6 bases from V and 7 bases from J; junction bases left unmatched: 12. The CDR3 covers 15 residues. TCRdb keeps only in-frame clones here, not all; method: immunoSEQ multiplex PCR. The top ten hold around 8.1% of the sample, which has 150,000 to 200,000 clones, about three quarters seen once. The sample consisted of peripheral blood. The chain uses TRBV24-1 and TRBJ1-2, with TRBD1 matching 8 bases. The sequence came from a man in his 60s with acute or convalescent COVID-19. The CDR3: CATSNPGGAGGGYTF. CDR3 nucleotide sequence: TGTGCCACCAGTAACCCAGGGGGCGCCGGGGGTGGCTACACCTTC.